Listed here are 31 T cell receptor beta chains from one sample, sequenced in a study of identical twins. TCRdb redid the calling of the 5' RACE reads with MiXCR, one entry per CDR3 protein. The data contain 200,000 to 250,000 distinct CDR3 sequences, around an eighth of them seen just once; the ten biggest clones take up 8.8%. Sample: memory (CD45RO+) T cells sorted from blood. These TCRs come from a woman between 18 and 29 years old in good health.

The rearrangement joins TRBV29-1 to TRBJ1-1, with D perhaps TRBD1 (5 bases). V was shortened by 7 bases and J by 0 bases, with 18 bases between the two germline ends. There are 15 residues in the CDR3. CDR1 SQVTM and CDR2 ANQGSEA come from the germline V gene. CDR3 sequence: CSAGAGWGMNTEAFF. CDR3 DNA sequence: TGCAGCGCCGGGGCTGGGTGGGGCATGAACACTGAAGCTTTCTTT.

This sequence joins TRBV6-1 and TRBJ1-3, with 9 bases that match TRBD1. The CDR3 is made up of 15 amino acids. The germline CDR1 and CDR2 sequences are MNHNS and SASEGT. J gave up 2 bases and V 6 bases, and 5 bases lay outside the gene matches. CDR3 amino acids: CASSWDRAAGNTIYF. The CDR3 DNA reads TGTGCCAGCAGCTGGGACAGGGCGGCTGGAAACACCATATATTTT.

This clonotype was recorded a few times. This sequence joins TRBV12-3 or TRBV12-4 and TRBJ1-2; 7 positions agree with TRBD1. This CDR3 contains 13 residues. The V segment lost 8 bases and the J segment 4 bases; nucleotides outside the gene matches: 7. CDR3 DNA: TGTGCCAGCGGAAAACAGGGGTTCTATGGCTACACCTTC. Encoded protein: CASGKQGFYGYTF.

This clonotype was seen a few times. This chain uses TRBV7-2 with TRBJ2-1; the match to TRBD2 covers 7 bases. CDR1 is SGHTA and CDR2 is FQGNSA in the germline V gene. V lost 9 bases to trimming and J lost 6 bases; unmatched junction nucleotides: 11. This CDR3 is 14 amino acids long. CDR3 sequence (DNA): TGTGCCAGTAACTACTTAGCGGGCCGCAATGAGCAGTTCTTC. Its translation is CASNYLAGRNEQFF.

This clonotype came up a few times. This chain joins TRBV14 and TRBJ2-1; weak D call: TRBD2 (5 bases). The germline V gene has CDR1 SGHDN and CDR2 FVKESK. The V and J ends lost 1 base and 1 base respectively, with 11 bases between them. The CDR3 contains 16 residues. This CDR3 is CASSQGGGPSYNEQFF. The CDR3 nucleotides read TGTGCCAGCAGCCAAGGTGGCGGGCCATCCTACAATGAGCAGTTCTTC.

This clonotype came up many times. The rearrangement links TRBV6-1 to TRBJ2-1; 10 nucleotides agree with TRBD2. Germline V gene lookup returns CDR1 MNHNS and CDR2 SASEGT. The CDR3 has 15 residues. With 5 bases clipped from V and 8 bases from J, the junction kept 9 bases outside the gene matches. The CDR3 coding sequence is TGTGCCAGCAGTAATAGCGGGGGGCCGTTCCATGAGCAGTTCTTC. It specifies CASSNSGGPFHEQFF.

This rearrangement joins TRBV6-5 to TRBJ2-1; 9 bases match TRBD1. The germline V gene encodes CDR1 MNHEY and CDR2 SVGAGI. The CDR3 consists of 12 residues. V lost 8 bases, J lost 6 bases, and 2 bases stayed unmatched. The DNA of the CDR3 is TGTGCCAGCGGGGACAGGGTCAATGAGCAGTTCTTC. This sequence encodes CASGDRVNEQFF.

In DNA, the CDR3 is TGCAGTGCCCTTCCAGGGACGGACACTGAAGCTTTCTTT. Protein product: CSALPGTDTEAFF. The rearrangement uses TRBV20-1 and TRBJ1-1; TRBD1 might be the D (5 bases). CDR1 and CDR2 (germline): DFQATT, SNEGSKA (reference sequence). V was clipped by 6 bases and J by 3 bases, with 14 bases between them. The CDR3 sequence is 13 residues long.

The chain is built from TRBV29-1 and TRBJ2-1; TRBD2 agrees at 11 bases. The V segment lost 8 bases and the J segment 7 bases; nucleotides outside the gene matches: 4. CDR1 and CDR2 from the germline V gene are SQVTM and ANQGSEA. CDR3 size: 12 residues. Here the CDR3 DNA reads TGCAGCTTTTGGACTAGCGGGAATGAGCAGTTCTTC. It translates to CSFWTSGNEQFF.

This clonotype has only a few counts. This chain links TRBV2 with TRBJ2-7; the D gene is possibly TRBD2 (7 bases). V lost 6 bases and J 3 bases, leaving 15 bases between the germline ends. Germline V gene lookup returns CDR1 SNHLY and CDR2 FYNNEI. The CDR3 is 14 residues long. CDR3 amino acids: CASRSGGAVYEQYF. CDR3 nucleotides: TGTGCCAGCAGGAGTGGGGGGGCGGTCTACGAGCAGTACTTC.

This clonotype turned up a few times. CDR3 sequence reads: CAISSGGSGTDTQYF. The DNA for the CDR3 is TGTGCCATCTCATCGGGTGGGTCCGGCACAGATACGCAGTATTTT. The chain carries TRBV10-3 and TRBJ2-3; no clear D gene. This CDR3 has 15 amino acids. V was cut by 8 bases and J by 1 base, with 16 bases left in between. Germline CDR1 reads ENHRY; CDR2 reads SYGVKD.

This clonotype was detected a few times. V is TRBV9 and J is TRBJ1-5, with D hard to call. Germline values: CDR1 SGDLS, CDR2 YYNGEE. The CDR3 extends over 13 amino acids. Trimming took off 2 bases at V and 8 bases at J, with 11 bases between the two ends. The chain's CDR3 is CASSVFGVEPQHF. The CDR3 DNA reads TGTGCCAGCAGCGTTTTTGGGGTTGAGCCCCAGCATTTT.

The chain carries TRBV29-1 and TRBJ2-5; 7 nucleotides match TRBD1. The CDR3 length is 12 residues. The ends lost 5 bases at V and 5 bases at J; junction bases unmatched: 5. Per the germline V gene, CDR1 is SQVTM and CDR2 is ANQGSEA. CDR3 region: CSVQGGFETQYF. CDR3 nucleotides: TGCAGCGTTCAAGGGGGCTTCGAGACCCAGTACTTC. The entire variable domain, with the rest obtained from reference TRBV29-1 and TRBJ2-5, is as follows: SAVISQKPSRDICQRGTSLTIQCQVDSQVTMMFWYRQQPGQSLTLIATANQGSEATYESGFVIDKFPISRPNLTFSTLTVSNMSPEDSSIYLCSVQGGFETQYFGPGTRLLVL.

This clonotype was observed many times. The CDR3 region is CASSRRGGLGTEAFF. The CDR3 nucleotides are TGTGCCAGCAGCCGTAGGGGGGGTCTGGGCACTGAAGCTTTCTTT. The chain is built from TRBV7-9 and TRBJ1-1; D is perhaps TRBD1 (6 bases). The V gene's germline CDR1 is SEHNR and CDR2 FQNEAQ (reference sequence). The CDR3 consists of 15 residues. With 5 bases removed from V and 4 bases from J, the gap between germline ends came to 17 bases.

The V call is TRBV4-2, the J call TRBJ2-3; D unresolved. CDR1 is LGHNA and CDR2 is YNFKEQ in the germline V gene. CDR3 length equals 12 residues. V was trimmed by 5 bases and J by 6 bases, leaving 9 bases between them. DNA for the CDR3: TGTGCCAGCAGCGCTCAACTCGATACGCAGTATTTT. Translating gives CASSAQLDTQYF.

This clonotype was counted many times. V and J are TRBV5-1 and TRBJ2-7, with unresolved D. Looked up from germline, CDR1 is SGHRS and CDR2 is YFSETQ. The CDR3 runs 13 residues. Trimming removed 0 bases at V and 3 bases at J, with 7 bases between. CDR3 region: CASSLGQNYEQYF. Here the CDR3 DNA reads TGCGCCAGCAGCTTGGGACAAAACTACGAGCAGTACTTC.

This clonotype has just one count. V and J are TRBV6-2 or TRBV6-3 and TRBJ2-3; D gene uncertain. V gave up 5 bases and J gave up 10 bases, with 13 bases separating them. Germline V lookup: CDR1 MNHEY, CDR2 SVGEGT. The CDR3 contains 12 residues. The CDR3 reads CASSRLETPQYF. In DNA, the CDR3 is TGTGCCAGCAGTCGCCTGGAGACGCCGCAGTATTTT.

This clonotype was seen more than once but under ten times. CDR3 residues: CASSYSIGGNEQFF. CDR3 in DNA: TGTGCCAGCAGTTACTCTATTGGCGGCAATGAGCAGTTCTTC. The chain is built from TRBV6-5 and TRBJ2-1; D is unresolved. Germline-derived CDR1 and CDR2 are MNHEY and SVGAGI. The CDR3 extends over 14 amino acids. With 0 bases removed from V and 6 bases from J, the gap between germline ends came to 9 bases.

A few counts support this clonotype. The gene calls are TRBV29-1 and TRBJ1-1; TRBD1 might be the D (5 bases). Germline V gene sequence: CDR1 SQVTM, CDR2 ANQGSEA. The CDR3 contains 11 residues. The germline V and J ends were trimmed by 4 bases and 3 bases, with 6 bases remaining between them. The CDR3 sequence: CSVAGYTEAFF. CDR3 DNA sequence: TGCAGCGTTGCAGGGTACACTGAAGCTTTCTTT.

V usage is TRBV5-1 and J usage is TRBJ2-3, with 9 bases aligning to TRBD2. CDR3 length: 15 residues. Germline loops: CDR1 SGHRS, CDR2 YFSETQ. V lost 3 bases, J lost 6 bases, and 8 bases stayed unmatched. The CDR3 nucleotides read TGCGCCAGCAGCTCAAGCGGGGGGCTCAGGGATACGCAGTATTTT. Residues: CASSSSGGLRDTQYF.

Ten or more counts support this clonotype. The chain recombines TRBV19 with TRBJ2-7; no clear D. The CDR3 is 12 amino acids. Germline values: CDR1 LNHDA, CDR2 SQIVND (reference sequence). V lost 5 bases, J lost 5 bases, and 10 bases lay in between. This chain's CDR3 is CASSSTLHEQYF. The CDR3 coding sequence is TGTGCCAGTAGTTCGACCTTGCACGAGCAGTACTTC.

The chain links TRBV11-1 to TRBJ2-5, with D possibly TRBD1 on 6 matching bases. The CDR3 totals 18 residues. Germline V gives CDR1 SGHAT, CDR2 FQDESV (reference sequence). Trimming took off 2 bases at V and 0 bases at J, with 19 bases between the two ends. The CDR3 loop is CASSLPKQITGHQETQYF. In DNA form, the CDR3 reads TGTGCCAGCAGCTTACCGAAACAGATAACAGGGCACCAAGAGACCCAGTACTTC. Full variable domain (outside the CDR3, taken from reference TRBV11-1 and TRBJ2-5): EAEVAQSPRYKITEKSQAVAFWCDPISGHATLYWYRQILGQGPELLVQFQDESVVDDSQLPKDRFSAERLKGVDSTLKIQPAELGDSAMYLCASSLPKQITGHQETQYFGPGTRLLVL.

DNA of the CDR3: TGTGCCAGCAGTTTTGGGCCAAACTACAATGAGCAGTTCTTC. This translates into CASSFGPNYNEQFF. The chain joins TRBV12-3 or TRBV12-4 to TRBJ2-1; D remains ambiguous. The V and J ends lost 3 bases and 3 bases respectively, with 9 bases between them. The CDR3 is 14 residues long.

At least ten counts were recorded for this clonotype. The V and J genes are TRBV7-2 and TRBJ2-1; D call uncertain. Between the trimmed V and J ends, which lost 3 bases and 5 bases, there was a span of 5 bases. CDR3 length: 12 amino acids. Germline V CDR1 and CDR2: SGHTA, FQGNSA. The CDR3 reads CASSFENNEQFF. CDR3 nucleotide sequence: TGTGCCAGCAGCTTTGAAAACAATGAGCAGTTCTTC.

In this sample, this clonotype turned up a few times. This chain joins TRBV20-1 and TRBJ1-1; 9 bases are a match to TRBD1. The CDR3 length is 15 residues. Germline CDR1 reads DFQATT; CDR2 reads SNEGSKA (reference sequence). J lost 1 base, V lost 2 bases, and 5 bases had no gene match. CDR3 protein: CSARPGTGRNTEAFF. CDR3 coding DNA: TGCAGTGCTAGACCCGGGACAGGGAGGAACACTGAAGCTTTCTTT.

This clonotype was observed a few times. The chain joins TRBV20-1 to TRBJ2-1; TRBD2 matches 14 bases. Germline CDR1 DFQATT, CDR2 SNEGSKA (reference sequence). V lost 2 bases and J lost 3; bases outside the gene matches: 9. The CDR3 is 18 amino acids. The CDR3 loop reads CSARPPGLAGVRYNEQFF. Written as DNA, the CDR3 is TGCAGTGCTAGACCCCCGGGACTAGCGGGAGTACGCTACAATGAGCAGTTCTTC.

The chain couples TRBV12-3 or TRBV12-4 to TRBJ2-3, with 7 bases fitting TRBD1. The length of the CDR3 is 12 residues. V lost 6 bases, J lost 15 bases, and 12 bases stayed unmatched. CDR3 sequence (DNA): TGTGCCAGCAGCCGGGCACAGGGGAACCACTATTTT. It yields the protein CASSRAQGNHYF.

On this clonotype: A read error may produce the germline difference seen at one junction end. The chain combines TRBV5-5 with TRBJ1-1; D unclear. CDR3 length: 11 amino acids. CDR1 and CDR2 from the germline V gene are SGHKS and YYEKEE (reference sequence). As DNA, the CDR3 is TGTGCCAGCAGCGACATTCGGACGGCTTACTTT. It yields the protein CASSDIRTAYF.

This sequence joins TRBV10-3 and TRBJ1-2, with 8 bases that match TRBD1. CDR1 is ENHRY, CDR2 SYGVKD, per germline. CDR3 length equals 14 residues. After removal of 0 bases from V and 8 bases from J, the junction contained 5 bases not matched to a gene. The CDR3 region is CAISESQGVRGYTF. CDR3 nucleotides: TGTGCCATCAGTGAGTCACAGGGGGTCAGAGGCTACACCTTC.

This chain joins TRBV7-9 and TRBJ2-3, with unresolved D. Per germline, CDR1 SEHNR and CDR2 FQNEAQ (reference sequence). The germline V and J ends were trimmed by 8 bases and 0 bases, with 12 bases remaining between them. CDR3 size: 14 residues. DNA for the CDR3: TGTGCCAGCGGTCCTTTGGGCAGCACAGATACGCAGTATTTT. It specifies CASGPLGSTDTQYF.

The CDR3 DNA reads TGTGCCAGCAGGGGCCGGGGACAGGGTACAGATACGCAGTATTTT. Its protein product is CASRGRGQGTDTQYF. The V call is TRBV7-2, the J call TRBJ2-3; 9 positions match TRBD1. Germline lookup yields CDR1 SGHTA and CDR2 FQGNSA. V trimming: 6 bases; J trimming: 3 bases; junction bases outside the gene matches: 7. This CDR3 is 15 amino acids long.